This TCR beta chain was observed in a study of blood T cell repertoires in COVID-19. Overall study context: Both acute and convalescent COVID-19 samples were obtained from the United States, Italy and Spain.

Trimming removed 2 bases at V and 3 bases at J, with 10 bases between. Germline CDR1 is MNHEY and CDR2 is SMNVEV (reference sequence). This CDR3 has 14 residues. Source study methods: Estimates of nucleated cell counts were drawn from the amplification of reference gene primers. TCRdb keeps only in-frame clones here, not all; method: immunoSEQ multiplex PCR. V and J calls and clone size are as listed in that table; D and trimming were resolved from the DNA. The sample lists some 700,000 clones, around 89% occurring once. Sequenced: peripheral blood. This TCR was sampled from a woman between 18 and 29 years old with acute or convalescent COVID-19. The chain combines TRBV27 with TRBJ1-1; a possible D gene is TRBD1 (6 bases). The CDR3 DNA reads TGTGCCAGCAGTTTAGGCGGACAGCACACTGAAGCTTTCTTT. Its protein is CASSLGGQHTEAFF.